Each of the 30 T cell receptor beta chains below was sequenced from the same sample in a study of radiation and T cells in renal cell carcinoma. Time point here: blood 2 weeks post-SBRT. The treatment was: 15 Gy SBRT to primary tumor, nephrectomy 4 weeks later. Using immunoSEQ multiplex PCR, the repertoire was profiled, and TCRdb retains in-frame clones only, with some absent. Here the sample spans some 120,000 clones, 80% to 90% being singletons. Sequencing used blood, obtained from a patient whose treatment included radiotherapy and nephrectomy. These receptor sequences come from a woman aged 55-69 years with renal cell carcinoma.

The chain joins TRBV7-9 to TRBJ1-1; TRBD1 matches at 7 bases. With 1 base clipped from V and 0 bases from J, the junction kept 2 bases outside the gene matches. Germline loops: CDR1 SEHNR, CDR2 FQNEAQ (reference sequence). The CDR3 covers 15 residues. CDR3 in amino acids: CASSLEQGMNTEAFF. CDR3 coding DNA: TGTGCCAGCAGCTTAGAACAGGGGATGAACACTGAAGCTTTCTTT.

This chain connects TRBV6-5 to TRBJ1-5, with a tentative D call TRBD1 (6 bases). CDR3 size: 15 residues. Germline V gene lookup returns CDR1 MNHEY and CDR2 SVGAGI. V shed 0 bases and J shed 3 bases, with 9 bases lying between them. The CDR3 loop reads CASSYSQGNNQPQHF. The CDR3 DNA reads as TGTGCCAGCAGTTACTCGCAGGGGAACAATCAGCCCCAGCATTTT.

As concerns this clone: An end of the junction differs from the germline gene, which may be a read error. CDR3 region: CASSEGLKSGCTF. The CDR3, as DNA: TGTGCCAGCAGTGAAGGGCTTAAGTCTGGCTGCACCTTC. This sequence joins TRBV2 and TRBJ1-2; D uncertain. Germline CDR1 and CDR2: SNHLY and FYNNEI. The CDR3 consists of 13 residues.

This chain connects TRBV5-6 to TRBJ1-5; D is unclear. Trimming stripped 4 bases from V and 7 bases from J, with 15 bases between. There are 14 residues in the CDR3. Germline V gives CDR1 SGHDT, CDR2 YYEEEE. In nucleotides, the CDR3 is TGTGCCAGCAGCCCGATGCCCTCACGGCAGCCCCAGCATTTT. It translates to CASSPMPSRQPQHF. The variable domain in full, with the rest retrieved from reference TRBV5-6 and TRBJ1-5, is DAGVTQSPTHLIKTRGQQVTLRCSPKSGHDTVSWYQQALGQGPQFIFQYYEEEERQRGNFPDRFSGHQFPNYSSELNVNALLLGDSALYLCASSPMPSRQPQHFGDGTRLSIL.

V gene TRBV7-9 combines with J gene TRBJ1-6; D remains unclear. V was pared by 5 bases and J by 10 bases, with 15 bases between. The CDR3 has 14 residues. CDR1 and CDR2 (germline): SEHNR, FQNEAQ (reference sequence). The CDR3 protein is CASSPQPAPSPLHF. The CDR3 bases are TGTGCCAGCAGCCCTCAACCGGCGCCCTCACCCCTCCACTTT. The full variable domain, in which reference TRBV7-9 and TRBJ1-6 provide the parts outside the CDR3, is DTGVSQNPRHKITKRGQNVTFRCDPISEHNRLYWYRQTLGQGPEFLTYFQNEAQLEKSRLLSDRFSAERPKGSFSTLEIQRTEQGDSAMYLCASSPQPAPSPLHFGNGTRLTVT.

The chain carries TRBV7-9 and TRBJ2-1; D unresolved. Germline CDR1 and CDR2: SEHNR and FQNEAQ (reference sequence). The length of the CDR3 is 14 residues. Between the trimmed V and J ends, which lost 0 bases and 12 bases, there was a span of 15 bases. CDR3 region: CASSLALSAMRQFF. For the CDR3, the DNA is TGTGCCAGCAGCTTAGCGTTGAGTGCAATGAGGCAGTTCTTC.

Only one count was recorded for this clone. CDR3 DNA: TGTGCCAGCATACGGGACAGAGGGTCCTATGGCTACACCTTC. Amino acids: CASIRDRGSYGYTF. V gene TRBV2 combines with J gene TRBJ1-2; 7 bases line up with TRBD1. In germline, CDR1 is SNHLY, CDR2 FYNNEI. This CDR3 has 14 amino acids. V lost 7 bases to trimming and J lost 4 bases; unmatched junction nucleotides: 9.

This chain uses TRBV7-2 with TRBJ1-1, with D hard to call. The CDR3 extends over 14 amino acids. Germline V lookup: CDR1 SGHTA, CDR2 FQGNSA. V shed 2 bases and J shed 4 bases, with 11 bases lying between them. The CDR3 nucleotides read TGTGCCAGCAGCTTAACGGTTCCGGGCACTGAAGCTTTCTTT. Amino acids: CASSLTVPGTEAFF.

This chain uses TRBV2 with TRBJ2-7, with 9 nucleotides matching TRBD1. V lost 5 bases to trimming and J lost 3 bases; unmatched junction nucleotides: 20. The CDR3 loop spans 19 amino acids. Per the germline V gene, CDR1 is SNHLY and CDR2 is FYNNEI. The CDR3 DNA reads TGTGCCAGCAGTAAAGGGGGCATACATACAGGGGGCGCCGTCTACGAGCAGTACTTC. Its protein product is CASSKGGIHTGGAVYEQYF. The full variable domain, rest sourced from reference TRBV2 and TRBJ2-7, is EPEVTQTPSHQVTQMGQEVILRCVPISNHLYFYWYRQILGQKVEFLVSFYNNEISEKSEIFDDQFSVERPDGSNFTLKIRSTKLEDSAMYFCASSKGGIHTGGAVYEQYFGPGTRLTVT.

The chain uses TRBV7-9 and TRBJ2-5; no definite D call. V was pared by 0 bases and J by 2 bases, with 7 bases between. Germline lookup yields CDR1 SEHNR and CDR2 FQNEAQ (reference sequence). The CDR3 spans 14 residues. The CDR3 bases are TGTGCCAGCAGCTTAGCGGGCCCACAAGAGACCCAGTACTTC. Translated, it gives CASSLAGPQETQYF.

The gene calls are TRBV6-5 and TRBJ2-1; no clear D gene. The V and J ends lost 6 bases and 8 bases respectively, with 14 bases between them. The germline gives CDR1 MNHEY, CDR2 SVGAGI. The CDR3 sequence is 13 residues long. The CDR3: CASSPPRSHEQFF. The CDR3 bases are TGTGCCAGCAGCCCACCGAGGAGCCATGAGCAGTTCTTC.

V and J are TRBV25-1 and TRBJ2-2, with 8 bases aligning to TRBD1. The V and J ends lost 4 bases and 3 bases, in that order; junction bases with no gene match: 13. CDR1 and CDR2 (germline): MGHDK, SYGVNS. CDR3 size: 18 residues. The CDR3 sequence is CASSGFESDRVDTGELFF. DNA of the CDR3: TGTGCCAGCAGTGGTTTCGAATCGGACAGGGTGGACACCGGGGAGCTGTTTTTT.

CDR3 bases: TGTGCCATCAGTGAGTCGCAGCGGTCCTCCTCCTACGAGCAGTACTTC. Translation gives CAISESQRSSSYEQYF. This rearrangement joins TRBV10-3 to TRBJ2-7, with a weak D call TRBD2 (5 bases). V was clipped by 0 bases and J by 0 bases, with 12 bases between them. This CDR3 has 16 amino acids. CDR1 is ENHRY and CDR2 is SYGVKD in the germline V gene.

The rearrangement joins TRBV6-1 to TRBJ1-2; D is undetermined. Trimming cost V 0 bases and J 6 bases, with 14 bases left between them. Germline V gene lookup returns CDR1 MNHNS and CDR2 SASEGT. This CDR3 comprises 15 residues. For the CDR3, the DNA is TGTGCCAGCAGTGAAGCTTGGGCCAGCCCGAATGGCTACACCTTC. Translation gives CASSEAWASPNGYTF.

The chain uses TRBV28 and TRBJ1-2, with 7 bases that match TRBD1. V was pared by 6 bases and J by 4 bases, with 8 bases of the junction left unmatched. The CDR3 length is 14 residues. CDR1 is MDHEN and CDR2 is SYDVKM in the germline V gene. The CDR3 region has the DNA TGTGCCAGCAGCCTTGGGACAGAACCCTATGGCTACACCTTC. It specifies CASSLGTEPYGYTF.

This chain joins TRBV7-9 and TRBJ1-1; no reliable D call. The CDR3 length is 12 residues. Between the trimmed V and J ends, which lost 5 bases and 10 bases, there was a span of 14 bases. The germline V gene encodes CDR1 SEHNR and CDR2 FQNEAQ (reference sequence). CDR3 in DNA: TGTGCCAGCAGCCCGCCGGGGTCAAGAGCTTTCTTT. Its protein is CASSPPGSRAFF. The full variable domain, with the rest looked up from reference TRBV7-9 and TRBJ1-1, is DTGVSQNPRHKITKRGQNVTFRCDPISEHNRLYWYRQTLGQGPEFLTYFQNEAQLEKSRLLSDRFSAERPKGSFSTLEIQRTEQGDSAMYLCASSPPGSRAFFGQGTRLTVV.

The chain carries TRBV19 and TRBJ1-1; 7 nucleotides line up with TRBD1. J gave up 1 base and V 5 bases, and 7 bases lay outside the gene matches. The CDR3 is 15 residues long. The germline V gene has CDR1 LNHDA and CDR2 SQIVND (reference sequence). As DNA, the CDR3 is TGTGCCAGTAGTCTCCCAGGGGGTGGGAACACTGAAGCTTTCTTT. Translation: CASSLPGGGNTEAFF.

This clone came up once. The V call is TRBV5-1, the J call TRBJ2-7; D call uncertain. This CDR3 region has 14 residues. V was trimmed by 7 bases and J by 1 base, leaving 15 bases between them. The germline V gene has CDR1 SGHRS and CDR2 YFSETQ. As DNA, the CDR3 is TGCGCCAGCGCGTCAAGCCCGGCGTCCTACGAGCAGTACTTC. Encoded protein: CASASSPASYEQYF.

The chain's CDR3 is CASSLDSPRYEQYF. The CDR3 DNA sequence: TGCGCCAGCAGCTTGGACAGTCCTCGCTACGAGCAGTACTTC. J is TRBJ2-7 and V is TRBV5-1; D call uncertain. CDR3 size: 14 residues. Trimming stripped 0 bases from V and 3 bases from J, with 10 bases between. Germline V gene data show CDR1 as SGHRS and CDR2 as YFSETQ.

The table lists this clone with a few counts. The chain is built from TRBV28 and TRBJ1-4, with 7 bases fitting TRBD1. J was trimmed by 8 bases and V by 6 bases; bases with no gene match: 12. From germline, CDR1 is MDHEN and CDR2 SYDVKM. The CDR3 is 15 amino acids. The CDR3 DNA follows: TGTGCCAGCAGCCGTACAGGGGAGGAATGGGAAAAACTGTTTTTT. Encoded protein: CASSRTGEEWEKLFF.

This chain connects TRBV7-2 to TRBJ2-5, with D possibly matching TRBD2 (5 bases). The CDR3 loop spans 15 amino acids. Germline CDR1 is SGHTA and CDR2 is FQGNSA. Trimming pared 1 base from V and 9 bases from J, leaving 18 bases between. In nucleotides, the CDR3 is TGTGCCAGCAGCTTAGGGGTCGGGATTGGGTCGGCCCAGTACTTC. Translating gives CASSLGVGIGSAQYF.

The genes are TRBV19 and TRBJ2-3; D not resolved. The germline gives CDR1 LNHDA, CDR2 SQIVND (reference sequence). The CDR3 length is 14 residues. The V end was cut by 8 bases, the J end by 1 base, with 13 bases between. The CDR3 bases are TGTGCCAGTGCCGAGGCATATGGCACAGATACGCAGTATTTT. Encoded protein: CASAEAYGTDTQYF.

The chain uses TRBV28 and TRBJ2-5; 7 bases map to TRBD2. With 3 bases clipped from V and 5 bases from J, the junction kept 6 bases outside the gene matches. The CDR3 spans 14 residues. Per germline, CDR1 MDHEN and CDR2 SYDVKM. The CDR3: CASSLTGGGETQYF. CDR3 nucleotide sequence: TGTGCCAGCAGTTTGACGGGAGGAGGGGAGACCCAGTACTTC.

The chain combines TRBV6-1 with TRBJ2-3; 7 bases align to TRBD2. Per the germline V gene, CDR1 is MNHNS and CDR2 is SASEGT. CDR3 length: 16 residues. Unmatched junction bases numbered 8, after V lost 4 bases and J lost 1 base. CDR3 bases: TGTGCCAGCAGTGGGGGCTCCAGCGGGGGCACAGATACGCAGTATTTT. This codes for CASSGGSSGGTDTQYF.

The count of this clone is one. The rearrangement joins TRBV28 to TRBJ2-7, with TRBD2 matching over 11 bases. Trimming removed 6 bases from V and 6 bases from J; junction bases left unmatched: 16. CDR3 length: 17 residues. Germline CDR1 and CDR2: MDHEN and SYDVKM. The CDR3 sequence is CASSPLLSGGAFGEQYF. The CDR3 nucleotides read TGTGCCAGCAGCCCTCTCCTTAGCGGGGGGGCTTTCGGCGAGCAGTACTTC.

The chain has TRBV10-1 and TRBJ1-2; TRBD1 is a possible D gene (6 bases). Trimming shortened V by 0 bases and J by 7 bases, and 15 bases separated the two germline ends. This CDR3 region has 15 residues. Germline CDR1 reads WNHNN; CDR2 reads SYGVQD (reference sequence). The CDR3 loop reads CASSESRVGAVGYTF. CDR3 nucleotide sequence: TGCGCCAGCAGTGAGTCAAGGGTGGGGGCCGTTGGCTACACCTTC.

A remark on this clone: This same CDR3 is encoded by further DNA sequences in the sample. The V gene is TRBV19, the J gene TRBJ2-2, with 7 bases matching TRBD1. Trimming at V came to 5 bases and at J to 2 bases, leaving 8 bases not matched to a gene. CDR3 length: 16 residues. Germline V gene lookup returns CDR1 LNHDA and CDR2 SQIVND (reference sequence). DNA for the CDR3: TGTGCCAGTAGTTTATTGACAGGGACCAACACCGGGGAGCTGTTTTTT. It codes for CASSLLTGTNTGELFF.

The chain couples TRBV2 to TRBJ2-2; D remains unclear. The ends were cut back, 3 bases at V and 5 bases at J, with 13 bases in the middle. The CDR3 has 15 residues. Germline values: CDR1 SNHLY, CDR2 FYNNEI. The CDR3 DNA is TGTGCCAGCAGTGAGGGCAGTACGCGAACCGGGGAGCTGTTTTTT. Translation: CASSEGSTRTGELFF.

This clone has just one count. V and J are TRBV5-1 and TRBJ2-7; 15 bases align to TRBD2. Per germline, CDR1 SGHRS and CDR2 YFSETQ. V trimming: 4 bases; J trimming: 6 bases; junction bases outside the gene matches: 8. The CDR3 contains 16 residues. CDR3 DNA: TGCGCCAGCAGCCCGAGGACTAGCGGGGGGGCATCCGAGCAGTACTTC. Its translation is CASSPRTSGGASEQYF.

This chain uses TRBV5-1 with TRBJ2-1; TRBD2 matches at 8 bases. The germline V gene encodes CDR1 SGHRS and CDR2 YFSETQ. The CDR3 is 17 residues long. Losses at the gene ends were 2 bases for V and 1 base for J; bases not matched to a gene: 8. CDR3 in DNA: TGCGCCAGCAGCTTCGGGATAGCGGGGACTTCCTACAATGAGCAGTTCTTC. Translating gives CASSFGIAGTSYNEQFF.